The subject of this entry is one T cell receptor (beta chain). Antigen specificity is unknown. These data come from a study of T-cell memory formation after mild COVID-19. Study-wide points: SARS-CoV-2 specificity of second-wave clones peaking day 37 was unconfirmed.

TCRdb analysed the 5' RACE reads with MiXCR anew, one entry per CDR3 protein. The repertoire holds roughly 250,000 distinct CDR3 sequences, with about a sixth as singletons. The trim removed 3 bases at V and 4 bases at J, leaving 7 bases unmatched. CDR3 length: 15 residues. CDR1 and CDR2 (germline): SGHTA, FQGNSA. This receptor was identified in a man between 18 and 35 years old who had mild COVID-19 (a few samples of this study predate the infection). Cell type and time point are not known. The sequencing sample was made of PBMCs or a T cell subset sorted from them (not recorded which). V gene TRBV7-2 combines with J gene TRBJ2-5, with 8 bases identical to TRBD1. The CDR3 coding sequence is TGTGCCAGCAGCTTCCAGACAGGGGTAATAGAGACCCAGTACTTC. Protein sequence: CASSFQTGVIETQYF.